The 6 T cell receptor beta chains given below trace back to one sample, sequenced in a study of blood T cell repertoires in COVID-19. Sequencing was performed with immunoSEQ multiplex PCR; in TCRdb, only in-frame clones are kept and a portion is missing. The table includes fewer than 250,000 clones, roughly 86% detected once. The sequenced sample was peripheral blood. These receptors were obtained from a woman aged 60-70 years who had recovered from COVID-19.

CDR3 in DNA: TGTGCCAGCAGCTTGCTTGGACAGAGGTACACTGAAGCTTTCTTT. As protein: CASSLLGQRYTEAFF. V usage is TRBV7-2 and J usage is TRBJ1-1; D perhaps matches TRBD1 (6 bases). Between the trimmed V and J ends, which lost 3 bases and 3 bases, there was a span of 14 bases. The CDR3 extends over 15 amino acids. From germline, CDR1 is SGHTA and CDR2 FQGNSA.

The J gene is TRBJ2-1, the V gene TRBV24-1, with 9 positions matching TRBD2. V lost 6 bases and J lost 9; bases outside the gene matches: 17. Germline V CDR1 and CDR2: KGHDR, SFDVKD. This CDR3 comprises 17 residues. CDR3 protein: CATSPPVGRGGRAEQFF. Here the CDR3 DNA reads TGTGCCACCAGTCCTCCCGTGGGGCGGGGGGGCCGAGCTGAGCAGTTCTTC.

The DNA of the CDR3 is TGTGCCAGCAGCATCGACAGGGCCTACAATGAGCAGTTCTTC. The encoded protein is CASSIDRAYNEQFF. V and J are TRBV27 and TRBJ2-1; 7 bases fit TRBD1. Losses at the gene ends were 6 bases for V and 2 bases for J; bases not matched to a gene: 4. The CDR3 loop spans 14 amino acids. Germline V gene lookup returns CDR1 MNHEY and CDR2 SMNVEV (reference sequence).

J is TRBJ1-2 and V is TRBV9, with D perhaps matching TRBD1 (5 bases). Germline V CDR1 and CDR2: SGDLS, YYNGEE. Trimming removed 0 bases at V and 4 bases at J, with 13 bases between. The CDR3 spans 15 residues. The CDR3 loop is CASSVGQGEVYGYTF. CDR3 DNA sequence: TGTGCCAGCAGCGTAGGGCAGGGCGAAGTCTATGGCTACACCTTC.

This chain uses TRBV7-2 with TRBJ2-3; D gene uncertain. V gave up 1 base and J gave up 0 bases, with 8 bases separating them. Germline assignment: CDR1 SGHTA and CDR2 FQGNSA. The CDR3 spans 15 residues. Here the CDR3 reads CASSLVATSTDTQYF. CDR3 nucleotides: TGTGCCAGCAGCTTAGTCGCGACTAGCACAGATACGCAGTATTTT.

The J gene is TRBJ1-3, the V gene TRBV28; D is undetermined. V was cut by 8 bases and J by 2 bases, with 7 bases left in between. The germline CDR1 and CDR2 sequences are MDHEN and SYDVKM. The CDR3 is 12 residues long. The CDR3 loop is CASGQTGNTIYF. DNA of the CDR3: TGTGCCAGCGGGCAGACTGGAAACACCATATATTTT.